The 4 T cell receptor beta chains given below trace back to one sample, sequenced in a study of beta chain features in type 1 diabetes. Investigators reverse transcribed all isolated RNA, so they sequenced expressed TCRB transcripts. Sequencing used immunoSEQ multiplex PCR; TCRdb keeps in-frame clones, though not all of them. The sample consists of approximately 300,000 clones, around 10% of them appearing once. The sample was naive CD4+ T cells from blood. The receptors shown here come from a woman aged 25 to 45 in good health.

V is TRBV29-1 and J is TRBJ2-1, with 7 bases that match TRBD1. Germline CDR1 and CDR2: SQVTM and ANQGSEA. The V and J ends lost 4 bases and 6 bases, in that order; junction bases with no gene match: 9. This CDR3 is 14 amino acids long. The CDR3 reads CSVATFTGANEQFF. CDR3 nucleotides: TGCAGCGTTGCCACATTTACAGGGGCCAATGAGCAGTTCTTC.

The chain combines TRBV5-4 with TRBJ2-6; D is uncertain. This CDR3 spans 14 amino acids. Per the germline V gene, CDR1 is SGHNT and CDR2 is YYREEE (reference sequence). The V and J ends lost 4 bases and 5 bases respectively, with 10 bases between them. The CDR3 reads CASSPLGRANVLTF. The CDR3 bases are TGTGCCAGCAGCCCGCTCGGTAGGGCCAACGTCCTGACTTTC.

This clone was seen more than once but under ten times. The V call is TRBV9, the J call TRBJ2-2; D is ambiguous. In germline, CDR1 is SGDLS, CDR2 YYNGEE. The CDR3 length is 16 residues. The V gene lost 4 bases and the J gene lost 1 base, with 14 bases spanning the gap. The CDR3 DNA follows: TGTGCCAGCAGCTACGAGGTGTCGATGAACACCGGGGAGCTGTTTTTT. This sequence encodes CASSYEVSMNTGELFF.

The gene calls are TRBV9 and TRBJ2-1; D ambiguous. The V end was cut by 0 bases, the J end by 12 bases, with 13 bases between. This CDR3 region has 13 residues. Per the germline V gene, CDR1 is SGDLS and CDR2 is YYNGEE. The CDR3 sequence: CASSVEQFSGQFF. CDR3 DNA: TGTGCCAGCAGCGTAGAACAATTTTCGGGGCAGTTCTTC.